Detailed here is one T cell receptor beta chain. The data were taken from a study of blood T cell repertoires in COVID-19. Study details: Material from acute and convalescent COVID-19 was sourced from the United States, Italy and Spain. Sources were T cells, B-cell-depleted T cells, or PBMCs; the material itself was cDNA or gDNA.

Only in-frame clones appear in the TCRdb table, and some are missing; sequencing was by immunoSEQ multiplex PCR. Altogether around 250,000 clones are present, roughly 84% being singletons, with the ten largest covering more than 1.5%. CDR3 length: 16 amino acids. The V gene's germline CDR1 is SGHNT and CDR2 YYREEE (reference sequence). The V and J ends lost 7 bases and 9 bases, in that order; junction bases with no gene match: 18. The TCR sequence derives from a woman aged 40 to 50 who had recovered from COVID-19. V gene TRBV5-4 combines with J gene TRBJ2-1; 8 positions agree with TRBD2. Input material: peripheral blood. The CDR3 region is CASPGLVSSPGAEQFF. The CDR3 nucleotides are TGTGCCAGCCCGGGACTAGTAAGCTCCCCTGGGGCTGAGCAGTTCTTC.